Below, 14 T cell receptor beta chains from the same sample are listed, as sequenced in a study of T-cell memory formation after mild COVID-19. In TCRdb, the 5' RACE reads were re-called with MiXCR into one record per CDR3 protein. The sample records approximately 60,000 distinct CDR3 sequences, approximately 9.5% being singletons. The source material was PBMCs or a T cell subset sorted from them (not recorded which). These receptor sequences come from a man in his late teens or twenties who had mild COVID-19 (a few samples of this study predate the infection). Cell type and time point are not known.

The chain employs TRBV12-3 or TRBV12-4 and TRBJ2-7; no clear D. The germline V and J ends were trimmed by 4 bases and 6 bases, with 16 bases remaining between them. This CDR3 is built from 14 residues. The CDR3 loop is CASSSNGPLGEQYV. CDR3 DNA: TGTGCCAGCAGTTCGAACGGACCGTTGGGCGAGCAGTACGTC.

This clonotype was seen a few times. This rearrangement joins TRBV4-2 to TRBJ2-2, with unresolved D. The CDR3 consists of 11 residues. The V end was cut by 0 bases, the J end by 10 bases, with 3 bases between. Germline V CDR1 and CDR2: LGHNA, YNFKEQ. The CDR3 coding sequence is TGTGCCAGCAGCCAAGATAAGGAGCTGTTTTTT. It encodes CASSQDKELFF.

This clonotype was recorded a few times. The DNA of the CDR3 is TGTGCCAGCAGTGGCCCGGCTGAGCAGTTCTTC. Amino acids: CASSGPAEQFF. The chain couples TRBV2 to TRBJ2-1, with D hard to call. Germline V gene data show CDR1 as SNHLY and CDR2 as FYNNEI. V gave up 4 bases and J gave up 9 bases, with 7 bases separating them. The CDR3 covers 11 residues.

The chain links TRBV11-2 to TRBJ1-2, with D perhaps matching TRBD1 (6 bases). In germline, CDR1 is SGHAT, CDR2 FQNNGV. CDR3 length equals 13 residues. V was shortened by 5 bases and J by 4 bases, with 11 bases between the two germline ends. CDR3 nucleotides: TGTGCCAGCAGCCCACAGGGTTCCTATGGCTACACCTTC. It is translated as CASSPQGSYGYTF. Full variable domain (rest looked up from reference TRBV11-2 and TRBJ1-2): EAGVAQSPRYKIIEKRQSVAFWCNPISGHATLYWYQQILGQGPKLLIQFQNNGVVDDSQLPKDRFSAERLKGVDSTLKIQPAKLEDSAVYLCASSPQGSYGYTFGSGTRLTVV.

The CDR3 loop reads CASSGDRGRYEQYF. For the CDR3, the DNA is TGTGCCAGCAGTGGGGACAGGGGCCGCTACGAGCAGTACTTC. This chain connects TRBV6-1 to TRBJ2-7, with 10 bases lining up with TRBD1. Trimming removed 4 bases from V and 3 bases from J; junction bases left unmatched: 3. There are 14 residues in the CDR3. Germline CDR1 MNHNS, CDR2 SASEGT.

In this sample, this clonotype turned up a few times. The genes are TRBV5-1 and TRBJ2-3, with 8 nucleotides matching TRBD1. CDR3 length: 14 residues. Per the germline V gene, CDR1 is SGHRS and CDR2 is YFSETQ. Trimming at V came to 3 bases and at J to 6 bases, leaving 6 bases not matched to a gene. CDR3 sequence reads: CASSSQGAGDTQYF. In nucleotides, the CDR3 is TGCGCCAGCAGCTCTCAGGGGGCAGGGGATACGCAGTATTTT.

The chain employs TRBV6-1 and TRBJ1-6; D ambiguous. CDR1 and CDR2 from the germline V gene are MNHNS and SASEGT. V shed 7 bases and J shed 8 bases, with 18 bases lying between them. The CDR3 is 15 amino acids. CDR3 protein: CASNPTDANHSPLHF. The CDR3 DNA is TGTGCCAGCAATCCGACGGATGCGAATCATTCACCCCTCCACTTT.

This clonotype appeared many times. This chain joins TRBV15 and TRBJ2-1; 9 bases are a match to TRBD2. The CDR3 runs 15 residues. The germline gives CDR1 LNHNV, CDR2 YYDKDF (reference sequence). After removal of 5 bases from V and 4 bases from J, the junction contained 6 bases not matched to a gene. CDR3 protein: CATSLGLADYNEQFF. Here the CDR3 DNA reads TGTGCCACCAGCCTGGGACTAGCAGATTACAATGAGCAGTTCTTC.

This clonotype was found a few times. The chain links TRBV20-1 to TRBJ1-3; tentatively, D is TRBD1 (5 bases). V shed 3 bases and J shed 4 bases, with 16 bases lying between them. From germline, CDR1 is DFQATT and CDR2 SNEGSKA (reference sequence). This CDR3 has 15 residues. The CDR3 DNA reads TGCAGTGCTAGGCACTTGCAGGGTCTAGGAAACACCATATATTTT. Translated: CSARHLQGLGNTIYF.

This clonotype was observed a few times. The rearrangement links TRBV30 to TRBJ2-3; D is perhaps TRBD2 (6 bases). CDR3 length: 14 residues. Germline V gene lookup returns CDR1 GTSNPN and CDR2 SVGIG (reference sequence). Trimming left V 2 bases short and J 4 bases short, with 13 bases between. The CDR3: CAWSSFGGADTQYF. The CDR3, as DNA: TGTGCCTGGAGTTCCTTCGGAGGGGCAGATACGCAGTATTTT. Variable domain in full (rest from reference TRBV30 and TRBJ2-3): SQTIHQWPATLVQPVGSPLSLECTVEGTSNPNLYWYRQAAGRGLQLLFYSVGIGQISSEVPQNLSASRPQDRQFILSSKKLLLSDSGFYLCAWSSFGGADTQYFGPGTRLTVL.

This chain uses TRBV20-1 with TRBJ1-6; weak D call: TRBD1 (5 bases). Germline V gene sequence: CDR1 DFQATT, CDR2 SNEGSKA (reference sequence). V was clipped by 3 bases and J by 7 bases, with 16 bases between them. CDR3 size: 15 residues. Written as DNA, the CDR3 is TGCAGTGCTAGTGATCCGGGACTAGAAAATTCACCCCTCCACTTT. This gives the protein CSASDPGLENSPLHF.

This clonotype was found a few times. The CDR3 reads CASSFPPGPLTF. CDR3 DNA: TGTGCCAGCAGCTTCCCGCCGGGACCACTGACTTTC. The chain links TRBV7-3 to TRBJ2-6; D tentatively fits TRBD1 or TRBD2 (5 bases each). This CDR3 is 12 amino acids long. The germline V and J ends were trimmed by 3 bases and 16 bases, with 13 bases remaining between them. In germline, CDR1 is SGHTA, CDR2 FQGTGA.

This clonotype turned up a few times. This chain connects TRBV29-1 to TRBJ2-5; 12 bases match TRBD2. J was trimmed by 5 bases and V by 4 bases; bases with no gene match: 11. This CDR3 comprises 16 residues. CDR1 SQVTM and CDR2 ANQGSEA come from the germline V gene. CDR3 in amino acids: CSVAREGLAGRETQYF. The CDR3 DNA reads TGCAGCGTTGCCCGCGAAGGACTAGCGGGGAGGGAGACCCAGTACTTC.

This clonotype was counted a few times. The genes are TRBV5-1 and TRBJ2-1, with D uncertain. CDR1 SGHRS and CDR2 YFSETQ come from the germline V gene. V was trimmed by 4 bases and J by 8 bases, leaving 10 bases between them. The CDR3 runs to 12 residues. CDR3 sequence: CASSLAIHEQFF. The DNA of the CDR3 is TGCGCCAGCAGCCTTGCTATCCATGAGCAGTTCTTC.